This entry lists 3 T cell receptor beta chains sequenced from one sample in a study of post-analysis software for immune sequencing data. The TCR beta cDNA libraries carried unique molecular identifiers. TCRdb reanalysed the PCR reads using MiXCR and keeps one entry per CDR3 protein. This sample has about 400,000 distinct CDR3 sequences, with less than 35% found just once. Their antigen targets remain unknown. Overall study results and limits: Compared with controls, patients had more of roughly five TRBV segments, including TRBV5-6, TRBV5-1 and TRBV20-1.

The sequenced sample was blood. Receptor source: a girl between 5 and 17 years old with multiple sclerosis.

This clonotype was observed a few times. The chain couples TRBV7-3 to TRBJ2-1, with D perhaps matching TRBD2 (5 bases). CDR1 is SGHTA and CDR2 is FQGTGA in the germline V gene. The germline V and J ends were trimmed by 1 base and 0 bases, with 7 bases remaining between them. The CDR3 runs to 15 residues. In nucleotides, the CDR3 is TGTGCCAGCAGCTTAAACAGCGGCTCCTACAATGAGCAGTTCTTC. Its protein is CASSLNSGSYNEQFF.

CDR3: CASSVGASGSIQETQYF. The CDR3 nucleotides read TGTGCCAGCAGCGTAGGGGCTAGCGGGAGCATACAAGAGACCCAGTACTTC. The chain recombines TRBV9 with TRBJ2-5, with 10 bases that match TRBD2. This CDR3 has 17 amino acids. Germline loops: CDR1 SGDLS, CDR2 YYNGEE. The junction had 7 bases not matched to a gene; V was cut back by 0 bases and J by 2 bases.

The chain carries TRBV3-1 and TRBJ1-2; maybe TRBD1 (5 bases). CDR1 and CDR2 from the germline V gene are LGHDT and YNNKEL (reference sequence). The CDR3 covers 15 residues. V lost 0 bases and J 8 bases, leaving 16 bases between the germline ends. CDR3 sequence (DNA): TGTGCCAGCAGCCAAGATCCCCTCGGGGGAACCGGCTACACCTTC. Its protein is CASSQDPLGGTGYTF. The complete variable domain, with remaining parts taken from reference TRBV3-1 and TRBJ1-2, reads DTAVSQTPKYLVTQMGNDKSIKCEQNLGHDTMYWYKQDSKKFLKIMFSYNNKELIINETVPNRFSPKSPDKAHLNLHINSLELGDSAVYFCASSQDPLGGTGYTFGSGTRLTVV.